Listed below are T cell receptor beta chains from one sample, sequenced in a study of blood T cell repertoires in COVID-19. Measured with immunoSEQ multiplex PCR; TCRdb has only the in-frame clones, and not every one. Of some 300,000 clones listed, 85% to 90% are singletons. Input material: peripheral blood. The receptor set was obtained from a woman in her thirties with COVID-19, enrolled during active disease. The conserved cysteine and the conserved F or W are not part of the CDR3 here. Fields, in order: J gene, V gene, CDR3 protein.

J gene: TRBJ2-3; V gene: TRBV2; CDR3 protein: ASSGARTDTQY
J gene: TRBJ2-1; V gene: TRBV19; CDR3 protein: ASSTLAGGRDEQF
J gene: TRBJ1-6; V gene: TRBV5-5; CDR3 protein: ASSLYPDRNPYNSPLH
J gene: TRBJ2-5; V gene: TRBV18; CDR3 protein: ASSPPGTGIQETQY
J gene: TRBJ1-6; V gene: TRBV5-1; CDR3 protein: ASSLIQDSPLH
J gene: TRBJ1-6; V gene: TRBV4-1; CDR3 protein: ASSQENRGGSPLH
J gene: TRBJ1-6; V gene: TRBV7-2; CDR3 protein: ASSFRDRASFH
J gene: TRBJ2-3; V gene: TRBV5-5; CDR3 protein: ASSATLSGTQY
J gene: TRBJ1-2; V gene: TRBV28; CDR3 protein: ASKEGRWSANYGYT
J gene: TRBJ2-1; V gene: TRBV3-1/TRBV3-2; CDR3 protein: ASSQDLVAGGEQF
J gene: TRBJ1-2; V gene: TRBV12-3/TRBV12-4; CDR3 protein: ASSFDRGIGYT
J gene: TRBJ1-1; V gene: TRBV18; CDR3 protein: ASSRFGQSNTEAF
J gene: TRBJ2-3; V gene: TRBV6-2/TRBV6-3; CDR3 protein: ASSYPDTDTQY
J gene: TRBJ2-7; V gene: TRBV5-1; CDR3 protein: ASSLRGAPASYEQY
J gene: TRBJ2-3; V gene: TRBV9; CDR3 protein: ASSVARADTQY
J gene: TRBJ1-1; V gene: TRBV2; CDR3 protein: ASSERVEAF
J gene: TRBJ1-4; V gene: TRBV5-6; CDR3 protein: ASSHQGNNEKLF
J gene: TRBJ2-6; V gene: TRBV9; CDR3 protein: ASSDWDRGPGANVLT
J gene: TRBJ2-5; V gene: TRBV18; CDR3 protein: ASSPPLAGAPSQETQY
J gene: TRBJ1-6; V gene: TRBV5-4; CDR3 protein: ASSLGQGNSPLH
J gene: TRBJ2-2; V gene: TRBV11-2; CDR3 protein: ASSLRQSGELF
J gene: TRBJ1-3; V gene: TRBV18; CDR3 protein: ASSPGGTSSGNTIY
J gene: TRBJ2-3; V gene: TRBV2; CDR3 protein: ASRRGTSGSDTQY
J gene: TRBJ1-5; V gene: TRBV3-1/TRBV3-2; CDR3 protein: ASSPQGYSNQPQH
J gene: TRBJ2-3; V gene: TRBV24-1; CDR3 protein: ATSEPKTSGDSTDTQY
J gene: TRBJ2-5; V gene: TRBV4-2; CDR3 protein: ASSHISGGARETQY
J gene: TRBJ1-1; V gene: TRBV6-2/TRBV6-3; CDR3 protein: ASSRGAYAHTEAF
J gene: TRBJ1-2; V gene: TRBV6-2/TRBV6-3; CDR3 protein: ASSAGGPNYGYT
J gene: TRBJ2-5; V gene: TRBV7-8; CDR3 protein: ASSWGGSETQY
J gene: TRBJ2-1; V gene: TRBV13; CDR3 protein: ASLSGGPHNEQF
J gene: TRBJ1-6; V gene: TRBV3-1/TRBV3-2; CDR3 protein: ASAEDSTSPLH
J gene: TRBJ1-1; V gene: TRBV18; CDR3 protein: ASSPDLGGNTEAF
J gene: TRBJ1-5; V gene: TRBV18; CDR3 protein: ASSPGQGDNQPQH
J gene: TRBJ2-7; V gene: TRBV9; CDR3 protein: ASSPGRGYEQY
J gene: TRBJ2-2; V gene: TRBV9; CDR3 protein: ASSSPSGLAYTGELF
J gene: TRBJ1-1; V gene: TRBV19; CDR3 protein: ATTGGTEAF
J gene: TRBJ1-1; V gene: TRBV9; CDR3 protein: ASSVASHTEAF
J gene: TRBJ1-5; V gene: TRBV15; CDR3 protein: ATSFSRGNQPQH
J gene: TRBJ2-7; V gene: TRBV18; CDR3 protein: ASSPSTSGVAEQY
J gene: TRBJ2-1; V gene: TRBV20-1; CDR3 protein: SARDSIEQF
J gene: TRBJ2-1; V gene: TRBV3-1/TRBV3-2; CDR3 protein: ASSQEGGRDEQF
J gene: TRBJ1-2; V gene: TRBV27; CDR3 protein: ASSLGGGNYYGYT
J gene: TRBJ2-3; V gene: TRBV7-8; CDR3 protein: ASSFLSGGPDTQY